This T cell receptor beta chain appears in the sequencing data of a study of shared clonotypes between healthy human individuals. Germline lookup yields CDR1 DFQATT and CDR2 SNEGSKA (reference sequence). The CDR3 is 11 amino acids. The V gene lost 3 bases and the J gene lost 12 bases, with 12 bases spanning the gap. Adults of Caucasian background living in Nashville, Tennessee made up all donors. Method: immunoSEQ multiplex PCR; TCRdb's copy keeps in-frame clones and lacks some. The table shows 600,000 to 750,000 clones, with over 60% occurring only once. Points from the study as a whole: Some clonotypes were shared by all four sorted-subset donors, while others were not shared. The non-shared ones had lower generation probabilities than the shared ones. Rarefaction showed that sequencing of sorted subsets was incomplete (despite large depth).

In this sample, this clone turned up once. The antigen remains unidentified. The J gene is TRBJ2-1, the V gene TRBV20-1, with D tentatively TRBD2 (5 bases). The sequenced material came from memory CD4+ T cells sorted from blood. Indicated subset: CD45RA-negative fraction. The sequence was collected from a woman aged 25 to 39 in good health. Here the CDR3 reads CSASFDRGQFF. The CDR3 DNA is TGCAGTGCTAGTTTCGACCGGGGGCAGTTCTTC.